This T cell receptor (beta chain) was recorded in a study of T cell repertoires in cytomegalovirus infection. Whole-study context: TCR beta signatures that were public indicated CMV infection and matching HLA type.

Study-wide results and caveats: The cumulative frequency of public TCR beta families identified carriers of CMV plus the relevant HLA. HLA-C-restricted TCR beta clonotypes specific for CMV led the ex vivo response.

Per germline, CDR1 MDHEN and CDR2 SYDVKM. The V gene lost 8 bases and the J gene lost 7 bases, with 12 bases spanning the gap. This CDR3 is built from 12 residues. A single record per CDR3 protein comes from TCRdb applying MiXCR to the reads. The table lists about 310,000 distinct CDR3 sequences, roughly 15% of them singletons, with around 12% in the top ten. This clonotype was counted between two and nine times. The antigen is undetermined. Sequencing was carried out using PBMCs. The chain has TRBV28 and TRBJ1-3, with a weak D call TRBD1 (5 bases). The sequence was obtained from a human donor in good health (CMV status not recorded). Some clones in this sample may be carry-over from other donors' samples. CDR3 sequence reads: CASGRTQNTIYF. The DNA of the CDR3 is TGTGCCAGCGGAAGGACACAGAACACCATATATTTT.